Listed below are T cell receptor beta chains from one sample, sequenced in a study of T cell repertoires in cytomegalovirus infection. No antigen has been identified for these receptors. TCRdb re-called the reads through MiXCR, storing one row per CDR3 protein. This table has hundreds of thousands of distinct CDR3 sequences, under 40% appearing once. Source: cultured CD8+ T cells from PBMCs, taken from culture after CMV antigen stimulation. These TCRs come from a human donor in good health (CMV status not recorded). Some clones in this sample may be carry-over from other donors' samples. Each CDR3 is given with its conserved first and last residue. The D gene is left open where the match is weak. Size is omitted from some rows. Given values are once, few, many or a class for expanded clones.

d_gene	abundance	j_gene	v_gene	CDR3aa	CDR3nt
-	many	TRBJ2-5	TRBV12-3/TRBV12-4	CASSRTEETQYF	TGTGCCAGCAGTAGAACAGAAGAGACCCAGTACTTC
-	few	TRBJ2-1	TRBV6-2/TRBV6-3	CASSYRGAAYNEQFF	TGTGCCAGCAGTTACCGAGGGGCCGCCTACAATGAGCAGTTCTTC
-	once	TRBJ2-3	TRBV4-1	CASSQDPTGTQYF	TGCGCCAGCAGCCAAGATCCCACTGGAACGCAGTATTTT
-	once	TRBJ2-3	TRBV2	CASKRGAEDTQYF	TGTGCCAGCAAACGGGGGGCCGAAGATACGCAGTATTTT
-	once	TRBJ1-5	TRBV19	CASTLEGIQPQHF	TGTGCCAGTACTTTAGAGGGGATTCAGCCCCAGCATTTT
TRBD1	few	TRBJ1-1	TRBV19	CASSEGQGLVRNTEAFF	TGTGCCAGTTCAGAAGGACAGGGATTGGTACGGAACACTGAAGCTTTCTTT
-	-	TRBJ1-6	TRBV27	CASSLGTYLGFEGSPLHF	TGTGCCAGCAGTTTAGGGACCTACCTGGGCTTTGAGGGTTCACCCCTCCACTTT
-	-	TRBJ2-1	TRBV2	CASSKPSRGDEQFF	TGTGCCAGCAGTAAGCCTAGTCGAGGCGATGAGCAGTTCTTC
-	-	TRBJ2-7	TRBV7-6	CASSIYLGEDEQYF	TGTGCCAGCAGCATCTATCTCGGGGAGGACGAGCAGTACTTC
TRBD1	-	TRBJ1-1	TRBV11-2	CASSFRTGGGMNTEAFF	TGTGCCAGCAGTTTCCGGACAGGGGGCGGCATGAACACTGAAGCTTTCTTT
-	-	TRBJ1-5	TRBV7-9	CASSFDGDQPQHF	TGTGCCAGCAGCTTCGATGGCGATCAGCCCCAGCATTTT
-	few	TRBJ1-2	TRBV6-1	CASSELGREGYGYTF	TGTGCCAGCAGTGAACTGGGCAGGGAGGGGTATGGCTACACCTTC
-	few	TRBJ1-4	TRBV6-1	CASSWTLREVGDEKLFF	TGTGCCAGCAGTTGGACTCTCCGGGAGGTTGGGGATGAAAAACTGTTTTTT
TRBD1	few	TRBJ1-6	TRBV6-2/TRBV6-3	CASSEGQFNSPLHF	TGTGCCAGCAGTGAGGGACAGTTTAATTCACCCCTCCACTTT
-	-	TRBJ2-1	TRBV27	CASSGGTDPSREQFF	TGTGCCAGCAGTGGGGGGACAGATCCCTCACGTGAGCAGTTCTTC
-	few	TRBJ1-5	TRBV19	CASSISGRGQPQHF	TGTGCCAGTAGTATCTCGGGGAGAGGTCAGCCCCAGCATTTT
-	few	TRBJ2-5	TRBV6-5	CASRVRQETQYF	TGTGCCAGCCGCGTCAGGCAAGAGACCCAGTACTTC
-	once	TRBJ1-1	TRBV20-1	CSASTGSAIEAFF	TGCAGTGCTAGCACAGGAAGCGCCATTGAAGCTTTCTTT
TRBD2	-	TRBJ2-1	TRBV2	CASSEPLNPLAGARSLF	TGTGCCAGCAGTGAACCGCTAAATCCCCTAGCGGGGGCCAGGTCGCTCTTC
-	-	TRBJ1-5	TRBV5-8	CASSPGRTGQPQHF	TGTGCCAGCAGCCCCGGGCGGACGGGTCAGCCCCAGCATTTT
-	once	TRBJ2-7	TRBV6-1	CASSEQDGGYEQYF	TGTGCCAGCAGTGAACAGGACGGGGGCTACGAGCAGTACTTC
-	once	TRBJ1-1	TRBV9	CASSVVGGYTEAFF	TGTGCCAGCAGCGTAGTTGGGGGATACACTGAAGCTTTCTTT
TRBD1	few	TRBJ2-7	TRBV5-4	CASSLDRGLSYEQYF	TGTGCCAGCAGCTTGGACAGGGGGCTTTCCTACGAGCAGTACTTC
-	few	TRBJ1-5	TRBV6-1	CASSRQVLNQPQHF	TGTGCCAGCAGTAGACAGGTCTTAAACCAGCCCCAGCATTTT
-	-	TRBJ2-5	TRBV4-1	CASSQDNAQETQYF	TGCGCCAGCAGCCAAGATAATGCGCAAGAGACCCAGTACTTC
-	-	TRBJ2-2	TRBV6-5	CASSYFARVSGELFF	TGTGCCAGCAGTTACTTCGCCAGGGTGTCCGGGGAGCTGTTTTTT
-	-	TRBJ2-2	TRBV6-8	CASSLQGMTGELFF	TGTGCCAGCAGTTTACAGGGAATGACCGGGGAGCTGTTTTTT
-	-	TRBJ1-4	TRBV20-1	CSARGSGRLEKLFF	TGCAGTGCTAGAGGATCAGGGCGGTTGGAAAAACTGTTTTTT
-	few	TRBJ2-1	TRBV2	CASSEGAFGYNEQFF	TGTGCCAGCAGTGAAGGGGCGTTCGGCTACAATGAGCAGTTCTTC
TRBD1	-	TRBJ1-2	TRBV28	CASSLWGDRVEDGYTF	TGTGCCAGCAGTTTATGGGGCGACAGGGTTGAGGATGGCTACACCTTC
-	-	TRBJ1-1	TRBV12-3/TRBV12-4	CASALWGGTEAFF	TGTGCCAGCGCCCTATGGGGAGGCACTGAAGCTTTCTTT
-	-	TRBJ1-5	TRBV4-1	CASSQDRTANQPQHF	TGCGCCAGCAGCCAAGATCGGACAGCCAATCAGCCCCAGCATTTT
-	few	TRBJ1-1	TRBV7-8	CASSPRGFHTEAFF	TGTGCCAGCAGCCCGAGGGGGTTTCACACTGAAGCTTTCTTT
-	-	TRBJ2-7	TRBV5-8	CASSFYEQYF	TGTGCCAGCAGTTTTTACGAGCAGTACTTC
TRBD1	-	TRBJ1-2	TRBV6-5	CASSYSYLDRDGYGYTF	TGTGCCAGCAGTTACTCCTATCTAGACAGGGATGGATATGGCTACACCTTC
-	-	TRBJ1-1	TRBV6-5	CANKLGEPGNTEAFF	TGTGCCAACAAACTAGGGGAGCCGGGGAACACTGAAGCTTTCTTT
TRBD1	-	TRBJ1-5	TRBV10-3	CAISETLTGLNQPQHF	TGTGCCATCAGTGAGACTTTGACAGGGTTGAATCAGCCCCAGCATTTT
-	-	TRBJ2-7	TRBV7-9	CASRWDGNYEQYF	TGTGCCAGCAGGTGGGACGGTAACTACGAGCAGTACTTC
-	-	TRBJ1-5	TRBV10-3	CAIGRTDNQPQHF	TGTGCCATCGGCAGGACGGATAATCAGCCCCAGCATTTT
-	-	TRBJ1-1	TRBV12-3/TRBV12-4	CASSPAYGTEAFF	TGTGCCAGCAGTCCCGCTTATGGCACTGAAGCTTTCTTT
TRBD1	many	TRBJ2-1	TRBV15	CATSSGTGNNEQFF	TGTGCCACCAGCAGTGGGACAGGCAACAATGAGCAGTTCTTC
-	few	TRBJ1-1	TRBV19	CASSMFPNRISNTEAFF	TGTGCCAGTAGTATGTTCCCAAACAGGATATCGAACACTGAAGCTTTCTTT
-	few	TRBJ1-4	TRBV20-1	CSAVTPATNEKLFF	TGCAGTGCTGTGACACCTGCAACTAATGAAAAACTGTTTTTT
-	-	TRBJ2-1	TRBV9	CASSVVARGGEQFF	TGTGCCAGCAGCGTAGTTGCTAGGGGGGGTGAGCAGTTCTTC
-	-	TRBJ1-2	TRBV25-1	CASSLPRYGYTF	TGTGCCAGCAGTCTTCCGCGGTATGGCTACACCTTC
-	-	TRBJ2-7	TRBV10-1	CASSVGVGYEQYF	TGCGCCAGCAGTGTTGGGGTAGGCTACGAGCAGTACTTC
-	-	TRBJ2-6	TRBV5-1	CASSPRVLGTNVLTF	TGCGCCAGCAGCCCCCGGGTCCTTGGGACCAACGTCCTGACTTTC
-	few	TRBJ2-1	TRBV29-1	CSVDGARFPYNEQFF	TGCAGCGTTGATGGGGCCAGATTCCCCTACAATGAGCAGTTCTTC